This TCR beta chain was identified during a study of T cell changes during pregnancy in multiple sclerosis. Germline V gene lookup returns CDR1 SGHNT and CDR2 YENEEA. With V trimmed by 5 bases and J by 1 base, 10 bases remained unmatched. The CDR3 is 17 residues long. Data came from immunoSEQ multiplex PCR; TCRdb stores just in-frame clones and leaves some out. Among about 38,000 clones listed, roughly 91% were seen once. The chain recombines TRBV11-3 with TRBJ2-3; 9 bases align to TRBD2. The sequencing here drew on CD4+ T cells from peripheral blood mononuclear cells, taken after pregnancy. This TCR was sampled from a female donor in good health, enrolled as a control in a pregnancy study. The CDR3 here is CASSPPAGGRGTDTQYF. Here the CDR3 DNA reads TGTGCCAGCAGCCCCCCGGCGGGGGGGCGCGGCACAGATACGCAGTATTTT.